A selection of T cell receptor beta chains follows, all from one sample in a study of cytomegalovirus exposure and HLA in healthy donors. Repertoires were generated with immunoSEQ multiplex PCR, while TCRdb's copy carries only in-frame clones and drops some. The sample has some 140,000 clones, 60% to 75% seen once. Material: PBMCs. These receptors were obtained from a man younger than 30 in good health and CMV-seronegative. The conserved cysteine and the conserved F or W are not part of the CDR3 here. D genes are given only for firm matches. Clone size is not always given. Where it is, it says once, few, many or a class for expanded clones.

v_call	cdr3_length	clone_size	d_call	j_call	cdr3_aa
TRBV25-1	13	NA	NA	TRBJ2-3	ASSRRAGGTDTQY
TRBV7-2	15	NA	NA	TRBJ2-6	ASSLTAKHSGANVLT
TRBV6-1	13	few	TRBD2	TRBJ2-1	ASRLAGSSYNEQF
TRBV27	10	NA	TRBD2	TRBJ2-7	ASRVRGNEQY
TRBV2	11	once	NA	TRBJ2-2	ASRQGPTGELF
TRBV2	13	NA	TRBD1	TRBJ1-1	ATTGQGTMNTEAF
TRBV6-1	12	NA	TRBD1	TRBJ2-7	ASTEGDRSYEQY
TRBV11-3	13	NA	TRBD1	TRBJ2-1	ASSKQGAFYNEQF
TRBV28	13	NA	NA	TRBJ2-4	ASSLIGEVGNIQY
TRBV2	12	NA	NA	TRBJ1-3	ASRTTGTGNTIY
TRBV4-3	12	few	NA	TRBJ1-4	ASSQIEHSEKLF
TRBV5-1	13	NA	NA	TRBJ2-2	ASSFLTADTGELF
TRBV4-1	10	NA	TRBD1	TRBJ1-1	ASRQGYTEAF
TRBV11-2	13	NA	NA	TRBJ1-2	ASSGGSFPNYGYT
TRBV9	12	NA	NA	TRBJ2-3	ASSVARGTDTQY
TRBV6-6	14	NA	TRBD1	TRBJ1-4	ASRRGQEGREEKLF
TRBV6-1	11	NA	TRBD1	TRBJ1-2	ASWDRVNYGYT
TRBV5-1	14	once	TRBD1	TRBJ1-6	ASSFTPGTGASPLH
TRBV10-1	13	NA	NA	TRBJ1-1	ASKEGRGKNTEAF
TRBV4-1	13	NA	NA	TRBJ1-5	ASTLTLTGNQPQH
TRBV5-4	14	NA	TRBD2	TRBJ2-2	ASSLSGGLNTGELF
TRBV7-6	14	NA	TRBD1	TRBJ1-2	ASSPEAGGYNYGYT
TRBV6-5	13	NA	NA	TRBJ2-2	ASSYSTGPRGELF
TRBV15	13	NA	NA	TRBJ1-2	ATSRDGGANYGYT
TRBV7-9	16	NA	TRBD1	TRBJ2-6	ASSPIQGARSGANVLT
TRBV6-6	14	NA	TRBD2	TRBJ2-1	ASNLYPGGTYNEQF
TRBV6-5	13	NA	NA	TRBJ1-4	ASSYYAGDNEKLF
TRBV4-1	18	NA	TRBD2	TRBJ2-7	ASSRDRDNPSGGLSYEQY
TRBV5-5	13	NA	TRBD1	TRBJ2-3	ASSGTAPDTDTQY
TRBV6-5	13	NA	TRBD1	TRBJ1-2	ASSYSTGEHYGYT
TRBV5-1	12	NA	NA	TRBJ1-2	ASSLGRSGGSYT
TRBV7-8	13	NA	NA	TRBJ1-5	ASSLEGNSNQPQH
TRBV5-6	14	NA	TRBD1	TRBJ1-2	ASSPEPFTGGSGYT
TRBV6-5	13	few	TRBD1	TRBJ1-2	ASILVSGQGYGYT
TRBV5-1	15	NA	TRBD1	TRBJ2-3	ASSLTGQHASTDTQY
TRBV11-1	14	few	TRBD2	TRBJ2-3	ASSLYAGAGGDTQY
TRBV10-3	12	NA	TRBD1	TRBJ2-7	ATSGRTGGNEQY
TRBV5-1	11	NA	TRBD1	TRBJ1-1	ASRTGEETEAF
TRBV4-1	13	NA	TRBD1	TRBJ2-7	ASSPGTGVVYEQY
TRBV4-3	13	NA	NA	TRBJ1-5	ASSQVLWGGQPQH
TRBV15	12	few	TRBD2	TRBJ2-7	ATSSKGLSYEQY
TRBV5-3	12	NA	NA	TRBJ2-7	ARSLGQSFYEQY
TRBV7-3	13	NA	NA	TRBJ1-6	ASSLGVDGGSPLH
TRBV10-1	10	NA	NA	TRBJ1-2	ASSFRGNGYT
TRBV5-6	12	NA	NA	TRBJ2-3	ASSLESGAGTQY
TRBV5-1	12	NA	TRBD1	TRBJ2-7	ATGPGQHSYEQY
TRBV2	14	NA	TRBD1	TRBJ1-3	ASNYRDREGGNTIY
TRBV7-9	15	NA	TRBD2	TRBJ2-3	ASSLLGLASGTDTQY
TRBV4-3	11	NA	NA	TRBJ1-1	ASSQWSDTEAF
TRBV5-1	13	once	NA	TRBJ2-2	ASTPDWEKNGELF
TRBV2	12	NA	NA	TRBJ2-3	ASSVVGATDTQY
TRBV19	10	NA	NA	TRBJ1-1	ASSLINTEAF
TRBV19	13	NA	NA	TRBJ1-1	ASSTTSTGREGAF
TRBV18	15	NA	NA	TRBJ1-6	ASSPPTGSTDNSPLH
TRBV2	10	NA	NA	TRBJ2-7	ASRGRAYEQY
TRBV18	11	NA	NA	TRBJ1-1	ASSPAVRVQAF